These 6 T cell receptor beta chains originate from one sample sequenced in a study of TIL therapy for anti-PD-1-resistant metastatic lung cancer (dated by TCRdb to the early 2020s). Using bias-controlled multiplex PCR with the immunoSEQ v3 hsTCRB kit, the TCR beta CDR3 regions were amplified from genomic DNA. The clones in this table, taken by TCRdb from immuneACCESS, are in-frame only. Not every clone is retained; where verified, under half of the shortfall comes from an unresolved V gene, and the cause of the rest is unknown. Here the sample has approximately 97,000 clones; about three fifths occur a single time. The top ten hold roughly 9.8% of the sample. The time point label here, explained by the study, means: pre-treatment sample, taken before nivolumab and TIL therapy. The baseline tumor samples, taken from the same resection that was used to grow TIL, were excised metastases, most often pleural nodules or supraclavicular lymph nodes.

Sample: tumor tissue, taken at baseline. The origin of the receptors is a person between 25 and 80 years old with non-small cell lung cancer.

The chain combines TRBV5-1 with TRBJ1-5, with 7 bases that match TRBD1. V gave up 0 bases and J gave up 6 bases; unmatched junction bases: 3. Germline CDR1 reads SGHRS; CDR2 reads YFSETQ. The CDR3 contains 14 residues. As DNA, the CDR3 is TGCGCCAGCAGCTTGGAGGCAGGGGGTCAGCCCCAGCATTTT. Translating gives CASSLEAGGQPQHF.

The chain recombines TRBV7-2 with TRBJ1-3; D unclear. Germline V gives CDR1 SGHTA, CDR2 FQGNSA. V was cut by 3 bases and J by 0 bases, with 6 bases left in between. The CDR3 is made up of 14 amino acids. CDR3 nucleotide sequence: TGTGCCAGCAGCTTTATCAGCTCTGGAAACACCATATATTTT. Residues: CASSFISSGNTIYF.

CDR3 nucleotides: TGTGCCAGCAGCTTGCTGGGTTACTCTGGAAACACCATATATTTT. Its translation: CASSLLGYSGNTIYF. The chain has TRBV5-5 and TRBJ1-3; D uncertain. The CDR3 totals 15 residues. Germline CDR1 SGHKS, CDR2 YYEKEE (reference sequence). V was clipped by 1 base and J by 0 bases, with 8 bases between them.

The chain is built from TRBV6-5 and TRBJ2-2; D gene ambiguous. Trimming left V 11 bases short and J 0 bases short, with 13 bases between. CDR1 and CDR2 (germline): MNHEY, SVGAGI. The CDR3 runs 14 residues. This CDR3 reads CALTRQTNTGELFF. CDR3 DNA: TGTGCCCTAACGAGGCAGACGAACACCGGGGAGCTGTTTTTT.

This clone showed up just once. The V and J genes are TRBV6-6 and TRBJ1-1; 8 bases align to TRBD1. CDR1 is MNHNY and CDR2 is SVGAGI in the germline V gene (reference sequence). The CDR3 sequence is 19 residues long. V gave up 5 bases and J gave up 1 base; unmatched junction bases: 18. CDR3 loop: CASSPRDRTFRASNTEAFF. DNA of the CDR3: TGTGCCAGCAGTCCCCGGGACAGGACATTCCGAGCCTCGAACACTGAAGCTTTCTTT.

The rearrangement joins TRBV28 to TRBJ2-3, with 14 bases lining up with TRBD2. The J segment lost 2 bases and the V segment lost 5 bases, leaving 3 bases of the junction unmatched. Germline loops: CDR1 MDHEN, CDR2 SYDVKM. This CDR3 spans 16 amino acids. In DNA form, the CDR3 reads TGTGCCAGCAGTGGGACTAGCGGGGGCTCCACAGATACGCAGTATTTT. Its protein is CASSGTSGGSTDTQYF.